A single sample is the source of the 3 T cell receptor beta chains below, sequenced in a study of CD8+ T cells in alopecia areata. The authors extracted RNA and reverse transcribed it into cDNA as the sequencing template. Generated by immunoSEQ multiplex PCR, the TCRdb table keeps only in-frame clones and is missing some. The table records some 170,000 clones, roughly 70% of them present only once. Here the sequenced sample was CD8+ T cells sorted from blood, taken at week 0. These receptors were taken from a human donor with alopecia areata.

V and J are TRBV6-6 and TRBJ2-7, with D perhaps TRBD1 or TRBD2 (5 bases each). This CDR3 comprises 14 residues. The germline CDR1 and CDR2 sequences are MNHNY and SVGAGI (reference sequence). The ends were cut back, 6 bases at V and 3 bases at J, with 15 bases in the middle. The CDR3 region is CASSGTNSGYEQYF. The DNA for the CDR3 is TGTGCCAGCAGCGGGACCAATTCCGGCTACGAGCAGTACTTC.

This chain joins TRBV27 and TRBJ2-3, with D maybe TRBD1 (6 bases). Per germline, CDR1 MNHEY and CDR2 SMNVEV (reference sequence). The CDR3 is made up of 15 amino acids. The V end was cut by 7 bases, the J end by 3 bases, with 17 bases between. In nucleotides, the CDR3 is TGTGCCAGCACCATGACAGGCTCTTTAACAGATACGCAGTATTTT. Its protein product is CASTMTGSLTDTQYF.

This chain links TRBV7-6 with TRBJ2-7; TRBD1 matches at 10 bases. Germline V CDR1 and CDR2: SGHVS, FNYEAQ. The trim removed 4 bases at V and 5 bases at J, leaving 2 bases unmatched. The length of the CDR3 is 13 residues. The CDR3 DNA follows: TGTGCCAGCAGCTCCGGGACAGGGGACGAGCAGTACTTC. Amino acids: CASSSGTGDEQYF.